This TCR beta chain was obtained from a study of CD8+ T cells in alopecia areata. Study information: Among treated patients, oral tofacitinib was administered at 5 to 10 mg twice daily. Overall study findings and caveats: Clonality was higher in lesional than normal scalp, especially in alopecia totalis/universalis. Among patients, TCR sharing was less clear than in mice, a difference possibly due in part to HLA diversity in the patient population.

The length of the CDR3 is 14 residues. V shed 4 bases and J 5 bases; nucleotides not matched to a gene: 6. CDR1 is SGHRS, CDR2 YFSETQ, per germline. Of note for this clone: What it recognizes is unknown.

Once RNA had been extracted, it was reverse transcribed into cDNA to act as the sequencing template. Assay: immunoSEQ multiplex PCR; the TCRdb copy retains only in-frame clones and omits some. The sample shows 250,000 or so clones, roughly two thirds of them seen only once. From alopecia areata patients, lesional scalp punch biopsies and peripheral blood were collected. The sequence came from a human donor with alopecia areata. The sample here was CD4+ T cells sorted from blood, taken at week 0. The chain joins TRBV5-1 to TRBJ2-3, with 8 bases matching TRBD1. CDR3 amino acids: CASSPDRVVDTQYF. CDR3 DNA: TGCGCCAGCAGCCCGGACAGGGTTGTAGATACGCAGTATTTT.